The clone carrying this T cell receptor (beta chain) was seen repeatedly, ten times or more. Each patient went into thyroid surgery without having received any treatment. The data belong to a study of metastatic and nonmetastatic thyroid tumors. In the authors' workflow: A classifier for distant metastasis in papillary thyroid cancer was constructed using CDR3 differences observed across clinicopathological groups. TCRdb reprocessed the PCR reads using MiXCR. The V and J calls were not made by the authors but by TCRdb's processing. The data show 50,000 or so clones, over 20% seen once. The CDR3 is 13 residues long. Trimming removed 0 bases from V and 7 bases from J, with 10 bases in between. Germline V gene data show CDR1 as SGHNT and CDR2 as YYREEE (reference sequence).

Sequenced sample: blood. This receptor was identified in a male donor with papillary thyroid cancer or a benign thyroid nodule (not recorded which). Some clones in this sample may be carry-over from other donors' samples. The chain joins TRBV5-4 to TRBJ1-2; D ambiguous. Here the CDR3 DNA reads TGTGCCAGCAGCTTGGATGGGAGGTCTGGCTACACCTTC. Translating gives CASSLDGRSGYTF.